These T cell receptor beta chains were read from a single sample in a study of blood T cell repertoires in COVID-19. TCRdb's table, derived via immunoSEQ multiplex PCR, lists solely in-frame clones and lacks some. The repertoire consists of roughly 100,000 clones, with 75% to 95% occurring once and the leading ten covering about 3.9%. Sequenced input: peripheral blood. These receptors originate from a woman aged 50 to 60 in a cohort sampled during active COVID-19. Both conserved end residues are trimmed from each CDR3.

CDR3 length	V gene	J gene	CDR3 protein
15	TRBV11-3	TRBJ2-1	ASSLVRNYAIGNEQF
11	TRBV28	TRBJ1-5	ASQQGGSQPQH
14	TRBV24-1	TRBJ2-5	ATSDLRDSGGETQY
14	TRBV2	TRBJ2-7	ASRSSGIPQGLEQY
11	TRBV6-6	TRBJ1-2	ASSIRTGYGYT
11	TRBV29-1	TRBJ1-2	SVSQGRADGYT
16	TRBV5-1	TRBJ1-1	ASSSPGTGARIRTEAF
13	TRBV4-1	TRBJ1-1	ASTRSGGDNTEAF
12	TRBV25-1	TRBJ1-1	ASGQGRGNTEAF
11	TRBV12-3/TRBV12-4	TRBJ2-1	ASSLGLALGQF
13	TRBV7-8	TRBJ1-1	ASTQGQGGNTEAF
14	TRBV6-5	TRBJ2-7	ASSYSGTPSSYEQY
15	TRBV7-8	TRBJ2-3	ASSHIWLGDNTDTQY
14	TRBV2	TRBJ1-1	ASSESRGTSNTEAF
12	TRBV19	TRBJ2-7	ASSRLAGVYEQY
12	TRBV5-1	TRBJ1-1	ASSLAGGQGEAF
13	TRBV19	TRBJ1-1	ASSTRQGPNTEAF